This TCR beta chain was identified during a study of shared clonotypes between healthy human individuals. The protocol was immunoSEQ multiplex PCR, while the TCRdb copy is restricted to in-frame clones and leaves out a portion. The data hold a few hundred thousand clones, with approximately 77% observed a single time. Study-wide points: The represented genetic and exposure-history diversity was limited by the small number of donors.

The V end was cut by 6 bases, the J end by 10 bases, with 18 bases between. From germline, CDR1 is WSHSY and CDR2 SAAADI. There are 13 residues in the CDR3. Points on this clone: Its antigen is currently unknown.

Sequencing was performed on PBMCs. The clonotype originates from a woman between 35 and 50 years old in good health. Some clones in this sample may be carry-over from other donors' samples. The chain couples TRBV10-2 to TRBJ1-2, with D possibly TRBD1 on 5 matching bases. CDR3 sequence: CASRGEPGRLYTF. The CDR3, as DNA: TGCGCCAGCAGGGGGGAGCCGGGACGTCTCTACACCTTC.